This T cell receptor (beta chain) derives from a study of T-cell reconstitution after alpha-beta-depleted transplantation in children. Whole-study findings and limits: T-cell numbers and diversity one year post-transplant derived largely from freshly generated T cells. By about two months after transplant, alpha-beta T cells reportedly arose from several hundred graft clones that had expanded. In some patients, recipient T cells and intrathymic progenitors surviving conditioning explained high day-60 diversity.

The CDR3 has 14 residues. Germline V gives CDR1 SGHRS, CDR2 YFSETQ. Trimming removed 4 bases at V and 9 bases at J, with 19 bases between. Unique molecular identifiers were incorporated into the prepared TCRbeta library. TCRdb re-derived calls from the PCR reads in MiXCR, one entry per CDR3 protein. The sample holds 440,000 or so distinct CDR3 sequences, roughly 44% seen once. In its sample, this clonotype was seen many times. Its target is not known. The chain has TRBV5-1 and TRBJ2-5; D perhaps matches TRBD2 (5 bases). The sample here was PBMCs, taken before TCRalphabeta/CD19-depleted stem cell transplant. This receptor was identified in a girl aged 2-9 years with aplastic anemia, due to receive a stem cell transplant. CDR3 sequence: CASSPRTSGSAQYF. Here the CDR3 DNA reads TGCGCCAGCAGCCCGAGGACTTCCGGTTCGGCCCAGTACTTC.